The clone carrying this TCR beta chain was detected only once. The data are from a study of early T cells in non-severe SARS-CoV-2 infection. CDR3 size: 13 residues. The ends lost 6 bases at V and 9 bases at J; junction bases unmatched: 3. Germline V gives CDR1 SNHLY, CDR2 FYNNEI. TCRdb redid the calling of the 5' RACE reads with MiXCR, one entry per CDR3 protein. The sample consists of around 63,000 distinct CDR3 sequences, roughly 10% of them appearing once. The chain links TRBV2 to TRBJ2-1, with 12 bases aligning to TRBD2. The specimen comprised whole blood, sampled at baseline. This TCR was recovered from an adult who was a healthcare worker with PCR-confirmed SARS-CoV-2 infection or an uninfected control (not recorded which). In DNA, the CDR3 is TGTGCCAGCAGCGGACTAGCGGGGATTGAGCAGTTCTTC. It codes for CASSGLAGIEQFF.